The clone carrying this T cell receptor beta chain showed up many times. Antigen: not known. The CDR3 length is 12 residues. Looked up from germline, CDR1 is SQVTM and CDR2 is ANQGSEA. Trimming stripped 4 bases from V and 0 bases from J, with 4 bases between. This entry is derived from a study of blood T cells in healthy people across ages. Across the whole study: About one barcoded beta molecule per two T cells came from capture by template switching.

Using a J-beta primer mix together with a sample-barcoded 5' primer, a second PCR was run for roughly 6 to 11 cycles. Each cDNA molecule, via a template-switch adaptor with 12 random nucleotides, was tagged. Each CDR3 protein is one row after TCRdb ran MiXCR on the 5' RACE reads. Counted here are 1 million to 1.2 million distinct CDR3 sequences, less than 45% occurring once; the ten biggest clones make up around 12%. Study-wide results and caveats: Estimates of diversity drawn from one million T cells were considered underestimates. Lack of knowledge of donor CMV status possibly confounded expanded clonotype changes.

The source is a man between 18 and 35 years old in good health. Sequencing input: blood. The rearrangement links TRBV29-1 to TRBJ1-5; D gene ambiguous. The CDR3 reads CSVGDSNQPQHF. CDR3 DNA sequence: TGCAGCGTTGGGGATAGCAATCAGCCCCAGCATTTT.